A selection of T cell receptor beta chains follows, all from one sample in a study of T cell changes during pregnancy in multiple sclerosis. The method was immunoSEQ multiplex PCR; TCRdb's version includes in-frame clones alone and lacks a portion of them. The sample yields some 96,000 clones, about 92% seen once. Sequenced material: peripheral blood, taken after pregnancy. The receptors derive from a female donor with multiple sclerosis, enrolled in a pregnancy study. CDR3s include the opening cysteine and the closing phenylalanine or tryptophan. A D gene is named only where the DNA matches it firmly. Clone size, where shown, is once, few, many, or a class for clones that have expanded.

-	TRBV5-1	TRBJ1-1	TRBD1	TGCGCCAGCAGCTCCGTACCAGGGGGCCCCATGTATAGCGCTGAAGCTTTCTTT	CASSSVPGGPMYSAEAFF
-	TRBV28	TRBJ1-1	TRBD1	TGTGCCAGCAGTTTATTGGGTGTGGCAGGGGGAAACACTGAAGCTTTCTTT	CASSLLGVAGGNTEAFF
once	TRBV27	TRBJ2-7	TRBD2	TGTGCCAGCAGGAGCGGGAGCTACGAGCAGTACTTC	CASRSGSYEQYF
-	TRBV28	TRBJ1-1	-	TGTGCCAGCAGTTTTCCCCCCTCAGGAGCTTTCTTT	CASSFPPSGAFF
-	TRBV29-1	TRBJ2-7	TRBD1	TGCAGCGTTGACCAGGACAGGGAGTGTTGTTTAAGCTACGAGCAGTACTTC	CSVDQDRECCLSYEQYF
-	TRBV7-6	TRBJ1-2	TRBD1	TGTGCCAGCAGCTTAGGGACAGGGACTGGCTACACCTTC	CASSLGTGTGYTF
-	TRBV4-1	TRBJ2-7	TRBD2	TGCGCCAGCAGCCAAATCGGGACTAGTCTTTACGAGCAGTACTTC	CASSQIGTSLYEQYF
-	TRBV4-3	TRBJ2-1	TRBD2	TGCGCCAGCAGACGACTAGCGGGGGGGAATGAGCAGTTCTTC	CASRRLAGGNEQFF
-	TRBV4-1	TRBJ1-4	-	TGCGCCAGCAGCCAAGGACGGGCCAGGGCAAACGAAAAACTGTTTTTT	CASSQGRARANEKLFF
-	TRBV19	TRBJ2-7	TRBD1	TGTGCCAGTAGTTCAGACCCTGGGACAGTCTACGAGCAGTACTTC	CASSSDPGTVYEQYF
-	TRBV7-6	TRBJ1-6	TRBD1	TGTGCCACCAAGACAGGGCCTTATTCACCCCTCCACTTT	CATKTGPYSPLHF
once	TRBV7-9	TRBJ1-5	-	TGTGCCAGCAGCTTAGGAGGGGGAGAGCAGCCCCAGCATTTT	CASSLGGGEQPQHF
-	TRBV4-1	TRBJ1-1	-	TGCGCCAGCAGCCAAGATCCCTACAGGGAAGCTTTCTTT	CASSQDPYREAFF
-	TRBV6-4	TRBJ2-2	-	TGTGCCAGCAGATCCGGGACACAGTACGGGGAGCTGTTTTTT	CASRSGTQYGELFF
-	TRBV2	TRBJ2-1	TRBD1	TGTGCCGAGGGACAGAACAATGAGCAGTTCTTC	CAEGQNNEQFF
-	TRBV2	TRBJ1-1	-	TGTGCCAGCAGTACCCAGGAAACTCCCAAGGCTGAAGCTTTCTTT	CASSTQETPKAEAFF
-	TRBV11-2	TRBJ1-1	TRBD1	TGTGCCAGCAGCCCGAGCCGGGACAGGATAAACACTGAAGCTTTCTTT	CASSPSRDRINTEAFF
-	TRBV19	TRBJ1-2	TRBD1	TGTGCCAGTAGAGGGGACAGGGGGCGAGTTGGCTACACCTTC	CASRGDRGRVGYTF
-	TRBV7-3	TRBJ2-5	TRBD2	TGTGCCAGCAGCTTAGGACTAGCGGGCTCAGAGACCCAGTACTTC	CASSLGLAGSETQYF
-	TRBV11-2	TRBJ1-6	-	TGTGCCAGCACCCGGGACTCTTCTTATAATTCACCCCTCCACTTT	CASTRDSSYNSPLHF
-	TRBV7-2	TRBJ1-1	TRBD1	TGTGCCAGCAGCCGGGACAGTTCTTTTCCCCGGAACACTGAAGCTTTCTTT	CASSRDSSFPRNTEAFF
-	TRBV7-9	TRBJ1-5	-	TGTGCCAGCAGCTACCAGGGTACCAATCAGCCCCAGCATTTT	CASSYQGTNQPQHF
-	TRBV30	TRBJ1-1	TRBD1	TGTGCCTGGAGTGTAAGGACAGGGAGCGAAGCTTTCTTT	CAWSVRTGSEAFF
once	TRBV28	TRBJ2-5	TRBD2	TGTGCCAGCCGAACTAGCGGGGCTAGAAAGACCCAGTACTTC	CASRTSGARKTQYF
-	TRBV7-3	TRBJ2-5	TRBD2	TGTGCCAGCAGCTTTGTGGGAGGGGAGACCCAGTACTTC	CASSFVGGETQYF
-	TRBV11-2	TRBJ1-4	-	TGTGCCAGCAGCTTCGGGTTGGAAGGTGAAAAACTGTTTTTT	CASSFGLEGEKLFF
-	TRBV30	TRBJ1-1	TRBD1	TGTGCCTGGAGTGTATCCAGGACAGGAGTTATGAACACTGAAGCTTTCTTT	CAWSVSRTGVMNTEAFF
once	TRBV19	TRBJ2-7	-	TGTGCCAGTAGTTGGAGTAGCGAGAGCTCCTACGAGCAGTACTTC	CASSWSSESSYEQYF
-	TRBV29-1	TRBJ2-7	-	TGCAGCGTTGAAGACGGACAAGACTACGAGCAGTACTTC	CSVEDGQDYEQYF
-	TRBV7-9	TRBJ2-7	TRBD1	TGTGCCAGCAGCTTACGGGACAGGGAATACGAGCAGTACTTC	CASSLRDREYEQYF
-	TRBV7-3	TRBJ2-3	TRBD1	TGTGCCAGCAGCCCAGGACAGGACACAGATACGCAGTATTTT	CASSPGQDTDTQYF
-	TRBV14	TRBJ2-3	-	TGTGCCAGCAGCCAACATAGCGGCACAGATACGCAGTATTTT	CASSQHSGTDTQYF
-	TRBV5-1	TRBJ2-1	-	TGCGCCAGCAGCTTGAACAGAAACAACGAGCAGTTCTTC	CASSLNRNNEQFF
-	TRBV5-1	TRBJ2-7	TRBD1	TGCGCCAGCAGCTGGGGACAGGGGGCTACCTACGAGCAGTACTTC	CASSWGQGATYEQYF
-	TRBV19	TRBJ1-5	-	TGTGCCAGTAGTAGCCCTGGAGGGTTCCAGCCCCAGCATTTT	CASSSPGGFQPQHF
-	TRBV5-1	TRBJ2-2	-	TGCGCCAGCAGCTTGGGGAGGGCGAACACCGGGGAGCTGTTTTTT	CASSLGRANTGELFF
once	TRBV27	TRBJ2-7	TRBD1	TGTGCCAGCAGTGCCGGACAGGGTATCTACGAGCAGTACTTC	CASSAGQGIYEQYF
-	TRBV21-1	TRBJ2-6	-	TGTGCCAGCAGCATCCGGGACTTCCAGCGGGAGCTTTTCCTGTCTGGGGCCAACGTCCTGACTTTC	CASSIRDFQRELFLSGANVLTF
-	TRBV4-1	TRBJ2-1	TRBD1	TGCGCCAGCAGCCAAAATACAGGGGGCGGGTCCTACAATGAGCAGTTCTTC	CASSQNTGGGSYNEQFF
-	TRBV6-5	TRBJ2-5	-	TGTGCCAGCCGGGTCCAAGAGACCCAGTACTTC	CASRVQETQYF
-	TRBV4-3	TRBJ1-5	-	TGCGCCAGCAGCCCATATATAGGGGGCAATCAGCCCCAGCATTTT	CASSPYIGGNQPQHF
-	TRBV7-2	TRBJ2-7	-	TGTGCCAGCAGCTTAGATGGCCTGGTCGCGGGGGAGCAGTACTTC	CASSLDGLVAGEQYF